This TCR beta chain was sequenced during a study of T cell repertoires in cytomegalovirus infection. Turning to the study itself: Public TCR beta signatures marked donors with CMV infection and the matching HLA. Study-level findings and limits: The ex vivo response was dominated by HLA-C-restricted CMV-specific TCR beta clonotypes.

TCRdb re-analysed the reads in MiXCR, keeping a single row per CDR3 protein. Of tens of thousands of distinct CDR3 sequences in the sample, approximately 24% were seen once. V dropped 6 bases and J dropped 6 bases, with 14 bases sitting between them. The CDR3 contains 13 residues. The germline V gene encodes CDR1 SGHTA and CDR2 FQGNSA. This clonotype showed up many times. Antigen specificity is unknown. Sequencing was done on a sample of PBMCs, sequenced either directly or after in vitro stimulation (not recorded which). The source is a human donor in good health (CMV status not recorded). Some clones in this sample may be carry-over from other donors' samples. The J gene is TRBJ1-2, the V gene TRBV7-2; D uncertain. The CDR3 DNA is TGTGCCAGCAGTCAATCGGACGTTGATGGCTACACCTTC. It codes for CASSQSDVDGYTF.